A selection of T cell receptor beta chains follows, all from one sample in a study of response to subunit inactivated influenza vaccine. TCRdb re-derived calls from the RT-PCR reads in MiXCR, one entry per CDR3 protein. The sample has 650,000 to 700,000 distinct CDR3 sequences; 15% to 18% are singletons. The sequencing used PBMCs from blood, collected roughly 13 days after vaccination. These receptors came from a man over 45 who received an inactivated influenza vaccine. CDR3s include the opening cysteine and the closing phenylalanine or tryptophan. The order of the fields is J gene, V gene, clone size, D gene, CDR3 DNA, CDR3 protein. A D gene is named only where the DNA matches it firmly. Clone size, where shown, is once, few, many, or a class for clones that have expanded.

TRBJ2-2,TRBV4-2,NA,NA,TGTGCCAGCAGCACCCTGGACACCGGGGAGCTGTTTTTT,CASSTLDTGELFF
TRBJ2-4,TRBV6-2/TRBV6-3,NA,TRBD2,TGTGCCAGCACGTCCTCTCCAGCCGAGCGGGGGGGAGCCAAAAACATTCAGTACTTC,CASTSSPAERGGAKNIQYF
TRBJ2-1,TRBV20-1,few,NA,TGCAGTGCTACGCCCCCAACGAGCTCCTACAATGAGCAGTTCTTC,CSATPPTSSYNEQFF
TRBJ2-2,TRBV12-3/TRBV12-4,NA,TRBD1,TGTGCCAGCACGCAGGGGGCGAGCACCGGGGAGCTGTTTTTT,CASTQGASTGELFF
TRBJ2-1,TRBV20-1,NA,NA,TGCAGTGCTAGACCCCCGGGGGTCAATGAGCAGTTCTTC,CSARPPGVNEQFF
TRBJ2-4,TRBV5-6,NA,TRBD1,TGTGCCAGCAGCAAGTCCGGGACAGTCGAGTACTTC,CASSKSGTVEYF
TRBJ2-6,TRBV12-3/TRBV12-4,NA,NA,TGTGCCAGCATCCCAGCTGGATCCTGGGGCTTCGGAGTCCTGACTTTC,CASIPAGSWGFGVLTF
TRBJ2-3,TRBV4-2,NA,NA,TGTGCCAGCAGCCAAGAGGGGACGAGGACAGATACGCAGTATTTT,CASSQEGTRTDTQYF
TRBJ2-7,TRBV14,many,TRBD1,TGTGCCAGCAGCGCGATATACCCGGACAGGGACCACGAGCAGTACTTC,CASSAIYPDRDHEQYF
TRBJ1-1,TRBV5-1,NA,NA,TGCGCCAGCAGCCCCTCCGGGGGAGGCACTGAAGCTTTCTTT,CASSPSGGGTEAFF
TRBJ1-1,TRBV6-2/TRBV6-3,many,TRBD1,TGTGCCAGCAGTTACATAGGACAGGGAAGGAACACTGAAGCTTTCTTT,CASSYIGQGRNTEAFF
TRBJ1-5,TRBV7-8,NA,NA,TGTGCCAGCAGCTTAGTGGAGCATCAGCCCCAGCATTTT,CASSLVEHQPQHF
TRBJ1-4,TRBV10-3,NA,TRBD1,TGTGCCATCAGTGACCCAAGGACAGGGAATGAAAAACTGTTTTTT,CAISDPRTGNEKLFF
TRBJ1-4,TRBV5-1,few,NA,TGCGCCAGCAGCCCTCGACAGACAGCAACTAATGAAAAACTGTTTTTT,CASSPRQTATNEKLFF
TRBJ2-7,TRBV12-3/TRBV12-4,many,NA,TGTGCCAGCAGTTTATCCGGGACCGAGTACGAGCAGTACTTC,CASSLSGTEYEQYF
TRBJ2-3,TRBV25-1,many,NA,TGTGCCAGCAGTGGTGGCAGGGGGGTCACAGATACGCAGTATTTT,CASSGGRGVTDTQYF
TRBJ2-7,TRBV7-9,many,NA,TGTGCCAGCAGCTTGGGTAAAGGGACAACATCCTACGAGCAGTACTTC,CASSLGKGTTSYEQYF
TRBJ2-7,TRBV4-1,few,NA,TGCGCCAGCAGCCAAGGACAGGCTTTTGCCTACGAGCAGTACTTC,CASSQGQAFAYEQYF
TRBJ1-2,TRBV28,NA,NA,TGTGCCAGCAGTTTTCTGGGGGTGAACGGCTACACCTTC,CASSFLGVNGYTF
TRBJ1-1,TRBV7-2,NA,NA,TGTGCCAGCAGTCCGGCATTATTGAACACTGAAGCTTTCTTT,CASSPALLNTEAFF